This TCR beta chain was found in a study of PD-1 blockade in mismatch repair-deficient tumors. General study results and limits: Tumor-resident clones, often undetectable pretreatment in blood, expanded then contracted after pembrolizumab.

PCR or immunohistochemistry showed mismatch repair deficiency in every enrolled patient. TCRs were sequenced from a few patients responding to pembrolizumab. With regard to this clone: Its cognate antigen is unknown.

Sequencing used immunoSEQ multiplex PCR; TCRdb keeps in-frame clones, though not all of them. In the table there are roughly 130,000 clones, 88% of which are singletons. Germline lookup yields CDR1 SGHAT and CDR2 FQNNGV. Losses at the gene ends were 0 bases for V and 2 bases for J; bases not matched to a gene: 7. This CDR3 has 17 amino acids. This clonotype was sampled from an adult with mismatch repair-deficient cancer. Sequences were derived from peripheral blood, sampled approximately 71 weeks after starting pembrolizumab. V is TRBV11-2 and J is TRBJ2-5, with 9 bases identical to TRBD1. As DNA, the CDR3 is TGTGCCAGCAGCTTAGATCTAATTGGACAGGGGCAAGAGACCCAGTACTTC. Protein: CASSLDLIGQGQETQYF. Together with reference TRBV11-2 and TRBJ2-5, the CDR3 gives the full variable domain: EAGVAQSPRYKIIEKRQSVAFWCNPISGHATLYWYQQILGQGPKLLIQFQNNGVVDDSQLPKDRFSAERLKGVDSTLKIQPAKLEDSAVYLCASSLDLIGQGQETQYFGPGTRLLVL.